The 27 T cell receptor beta chains below were found in one sample sequenced in a study of tumor and adjacent non-tumor tissue in lung cancer (dated by TCRdb to 2016 to 2019). RNA was isolated from bulk, unsorted tissue, and RNA quality was assessed with a NanoDrop ND-1000 and an Agilent 2100. Normal lung samples were distant non-tumor tissue taken more than 3 cm from the tumor edge. Libraries were constructed by multiplex PCR. Sequencing was carried out with an Illumina HiSeq 2500. TCRbeta libraries were constructed through three rounds of nested PCR with primers (Table S4) according to protocols adapted from ARM-PCR. TCRdb trimmed public reads at Q25 via fastp, called clones via MiXCR and kept in-frame beta chains. One record per CDR3 amino acid sequence lists the most common genes and DNA. For this sample there are 40,000 to 55,000 distinct CDR3 sequences; just under 75% appear just once. The ten most abundant clones make up 23% of the sample.

Sequenced: distant non-tumor lung tissue. These receptors all come from a woman aged 60-75 years with non-small cell lung cancer.

Note on this clonotype: This may stem from a read error, because a much larger clone lies one nucleotide away. CDR3 coding DNA: TGCGTCAGCAGCGCCGTGGGGGGAGGCAATCAGCCCCAGCATTTT. This translates into CVSSAVGGGNQPQHF. J is TRBJ1-5 and V is TRBV5-1, with a tentative D call TRBD1 (5 bases). Germline V lookup: CDR1 SGHRS, CDR2 YFSETQ. CDR3 length: 15 residues.

Concerning this clonotype itself: Since a much larger clone is just one base distant, this may be a read error. This chain joins TRBV10-3 and TRBJ1-1, with D possibly being TRBD1 (5 bases). Trimming shortened V by 11 bases and J by 3 bases, and 16 bases separated the two germline ends. The CDR3 consists of 13 residues. Germline CDR1 is ENHRY and CDR2 is SYGVKD. The CDR3 protein is CASGEREDTEAFF. CDR3 DNA sequence: TGTGCCTCGGGGGAGAGGGAGGACACTGAAGCTTTCTTT.

A word on this clonotype: A much larger clone is a single base away; this may be a read error. The V gene is TRBV4-3, the J gene TRBJ2-7; D gene unclear. CDR1 is LGHNA, CDR2 YSLEER, per germline. V was pared by 2 bases and J by 3 bases, with 14 bases between. The CDR3 has 15 residues. The CDR3 is CASSQYTASVYEQYF. DNA of the CDR3: TGCGCCAGCAGCCAATATACAGCCTCCGTCTACGAGCAGTACTTC.

This rearrangement joins TRBV11-2 to TRBJ2-7; no clear D. V was pared by 8 bases and J by 4 bases, with 6 bases between. Germline V gene data show CDR1 as SGHAT and CDR2 as FQNNGV. This CDR3 region has 10 residues. CDR3 nucleotide sequence: TGTGCCAGCTACTTATACGAGCAGTACTTC. Protein product: CASYLYEQYF.

Points on this clonotype: The CDR3 carries no conserved terminal phenylalanine or tryptophan, so it likely arises from a read error. The rearrangement uses TRBV10-3 and TRBJ1-5, with 11 bases aligning to TRBD1. Germline V gives CDR1 ENHRY, CDR2 SYGVKD. This CDR3 is built from 19 residues. CDR3 bases: TGTGCCATCATCACAAGGGGGACAGGGGGGCCCTTAGGCAATCATCCCCAGCATTAT. This sequence encodes CAIITRGTGGPLGNHPQHY.

In the case of this clonotype: A much larger clone lies one base from this, so it may be a read error. This chain connects TRBV11-2 to TRBJ2-5; a possible D gene is TRBD2 (7 bases). V dropped 4 bases and J dropped 7 bases, with 19 bases sitting between them. CDR3 size: 15 residues. Germline CDR1 is SGHAT and CDR2 is FQNNGV. This CDR3 reads CASSSGRGALGTQYF. The CDR3 DNA reads TGTGCCAGCAGCTCCGGACGGGGGGCACTTGGGACCCAGTACTTC.

This clonotype was observed a single time. A much more abundant neighbour one base away suggests this may be a read error. The conserved phenylalanine or tryptophan normally closing the CDR3 is absent here, so this likely arose from a read error. The rearrangement links TRBV11-2 to TRBJ2-4, with TRBD2 identical over 9 bases. Trimming removed 0 bases from V and 0 bases from J; junction bases left unmatched: 3. This CDR3 is 17 amino acids long. Germline loops: CDR1 SGHAT, CDR2 FQNNGV. In DNA, the CDR3 is TGTGCCAGCAGCTTAGATTCTAGCGGGATAGCCAAAAACATTCAGTACTTA. Its translation: CASSLDSSGIAKNIQYL.

The sample holds one count of this clonotype. One end of the junction fails to match germline, which may point to a read error. The V call is TRBV5-8, the J call TRBJ1-5; D remains unclear. This CDR3 contains 15 residues. Germline V lookup: CDR1 SGHTS, CDR2 YDEGEE. CDR3 DNA sequence: TGTGCCACCAGACCGGACGGAAGTAGCAATCAGTCCCAGCATTTT. It is translated as CATRPDGSSNQSQHF.

As for this clonotype: Its ends do not fully match the called genes, so a read error is possible. The chain employs TRBV6-6 and TRBJ2-2; D tentatively fits TRBD1 or TRBD2 (5 bases each). Germline loops: CDR1 MNHNY, CDR2 SVGAGI (reference sequence). This CDR3 region has 16 residues. The CDR3 DNA sequence: TGTGCCAGCAGTTACTCCAAAACGAGTGGGACCGGGAAGCTGTTTTTT. Protein product: CASSYSKTSGTGKLFF.

Turning to this clonotype: A read error is likely, as this CDR3 ends without the conserved phenylalanine or tryptophan. The chain is built from TRBV24-1 and TRBJ2-1, with TRBD1 as a possible D gene (6 bases). This CDR3 contains 13 residues. CDR1 is KGHDR and CDR2 is SFDVKD in the germline V gene. The CDR3 nucleotides are TGTGTCACCAGTTACAGGGTTACGAATGAGCAGTTCATC. It codes for CVTSYRVTNEQFI.

With regard to this clonotype: An end of the junction differs from the germline gene, which may be a read error. The V gene is TRBV4-1, the J gene TRBJ2-1, with 9 bases identical to TRBD1. The length of the CDR3 is 14 residues. Germline values: CDR1 MGHRA, CDR2 YSYEKL. In DNA, the CDR3 is TGCGCCAGGGGACAGGGACTACCGTACAATGAGCAGTCCTTC. Encoded protein: CARGQGLPYNEQSF.

The chain recombines TRBV6-2 or TRBV6-3 with TRBJ2-2; 8 positions agree with TRBD1. CDR1 is MNHEY and CDR2 is SVGEGT in the germline V gene. Trimming cost V 6 bases and J 6 bases; bases outside gene matches: 9. The CDR3 contains 15 residues. This CDR3 is CASREDRDSSGELFF. Here the CDR3 DNA reads TGTGCCAGCAGGGAGGACAGGGACAGTTCCGGGGAGCTGTTTTTT.

This chain connects TRBV12-3 or TRBV12-4 to TRBJ2-5; the match to TRBD1 covers 7 bases. V trimming: 9 bases; J trimming: 0 bases; junction bases outside the gene matches: 13. The CDR3 covers 16 residues. As DNA, the CDR3 is TGTGCCAGAGGGGACGGACAGGCCCTGTACCAAGAGACCCAGTACTTC. The encoded protein is CARGDGQALYQETQYF.

This clonotype was counted a few times. V is TRBV6-1 and J is TRBJ1-3; D remains ambiguous. Trimming took 8 bases from V and 0 from J, leaving 8 bases between them. This CDR3 contains 13 residues. Germline CDR1 MNHNS, CDR2 SASEGT. The CDR3 sequence: CASDTHSGNTIYF. CDR3 coding DNA: TGTGCCAGCGACACCCACTCTGGAAACACCATATATTTT.

The chain employs TRBV5-5 and TRBJ1-1, with TRBD1 matching over 8 bases. V lost 6 bases and J lost 6; bases outside the gene matches: 10. The CDR3 runs 14 residues. CDR1 SGHKS and CDR2 YYEKEE come from the germline V gene (reference sequence). CDR3 sequence reads: CASILRTGSSEAFF. The CDR3 nucleotides are TGTGCCAGCATCTTAAGGACAGGGAGCTCTGAAGCTTTCTTT.

With regard to this clonotype: At one end, the junction sequence differs from germline, possibly due to a read error. J is TRBJ1-6 and V is TRBV7-8; TRBD1 might be the D (5 bases). The length of the CDR3 is 15 residues. CDR1 is SGHVS, CDR2 FQNEAQ, per germline. The CDR3 nucleotides are TGTGCCAGCAGCTTTCAAGACAGCGGTAATTCACCCCTCCAGTTT. This gives the protein CASSFQDSGNSPLQF.

V is TRBV5-1 and J is TRBJ1-5, with D unresolved. This CDR3 comprises 14 residues. Germline V lookup: CDR1 SGHRS, CDR2 YFSETQ. The CDR3 here is CMSSPGVGNQPQHF. The CDR3 DNA reads as TGCATGAGCAGCCCGGGTGTAGGTAATCAGCCCCAGCATTTT.

This clonotype was detected only a few times. One end of the junction fails to match germline, which may point to a read error. The V call is TRBV5-6, the J call TRBJ2-2; perhaps TRBD2 as D (6 bases). CDR3 length equals 16 residues. Germline assignment: CDR1 SGHDT and CDR2 YYEEEE. CDR3 nucleotide sequence: TGTGCCAGCAGCTTGGGGTTCAGCGCGAACACCGGGGGGCTGTTTTTT. It encodes CASSLGFSANTGGLFF.

The chain uses TRBV7-9 and TRBJ2-3, with D tentatively TRBD2 (6 bases). This CDR3 is built from 14 residues. The germline gives CDR1 SEHNR, CDR2 FQNEAQ (reference sequence). Trimming pared 3 bases from V and 2 bases from J, leaving 9 bases between. The CDR3 spells CASSLERATDTQYF. The CDR3 nucleotides are TGTGCCAGCAGCTTGGAGCGGGCCACAGATACGCAGTATTTT.

Of note for this clonotype: Being one base from a much bigger clone, this may be a read error. V and J are TRBV28 and TRBJ2-6, with 7 bases that match TRBD1. This CDR3 has 15 residues. Germline lookup yields CDR1 MDHEN and CDR2 SYDVKM. Trimming removed 10 bases from V and 4 bases from J; junction bases left unmatched: 10. CDR3 amino acids: CATARGLGGANVLTF. The CDR3 DNA sequence: TGTGCCACCGCTAGGGGGCTAGGGGGGGCCAACGTCCTGACTTTC.

To note about this clonotype: This may arise from a read error, as a much more abundant clone is one base away. The chain employs TRBV6-2 or TRBV6-3 and TRBJ1-2; D gene uncertain. The CDR3 has 13 residues. Germline V gene sequence: CDR1 MNHEY, CDR2 SVGEGT. The CDR3 here is CASRTANLYGHTF. The CDR3 nucleotides read TGTGCCAGCAGAACGGCGAACCTCTATGGCCACACCTTC.

Worth noting for this clonotype: Given a much more abundant clone one base away, this may be a read error. J is TRBJ2-3 and V is TRBV7-9; D remains unclear. Germline CDR1 and CDR2: SEHNR and FQNEAQ (reference sequence). CDR3 length: 14 amino acids. V dropped 7 bases and J dropped 2 bases, with 13 bases sitting between them. CDR3 region: CASIPYVPTDTQYF. The CDR3 DNA reads TGTGCCAGCATCCCCTACGTACCCACAGATACGCAGTATTTT.

As to this clonotype: Given a much more abundant clone one base away, this may be a read error. CDR3 residues: CASSYAGGRGDTRYF. The CDR3 region has the DNA TGTGCCAGCAGTTATGCGGGGGGGCGTGGAGATACGCGGTATTTT. This sequence joins TRBV6-5 and TRBJ2-3; TRBD2 agrees at 9 bases. The CDR3 spans 15 residues. The V gene's germline CDR1 is MNHEY and CDR2 SVGAGI.

This clonotype has at least ten counts. The V gene is TRBV10-3, the J gene TRBJ2-7; 10 bases align to TRBD1. J lost 3 bases, V lost 2 bases, and 4 bases had no gene match. CDR1 is ENHRY and CDR2 is SYGVKD in the germline V gene. The CDR3 has 15 amino acids. The CDR3 sequence is CAISEPGTGDYEQYF. CDR3 nucleotides: TGTGCCATCAGTGAGCCCGGGACAGGGGACTACGAGCAGTACTTC.

This clonotype has just one count. At one of its ends the junction is not consistent with the germline gene, which may arise from a read error. The chain couples TRBV11-2 to TRBJ2-3; TRBD2 matches 12 bases. Germline V lookup: CDR1 SGHAT, CDR2 FQNNGV. The CDR3 totals 15 residues. CDR3 in DNA: TGTGCCAGCAGTTTAGGACTAGCGGGATACGATACGCTGTATTTT. Residues: CASSLGLAGYDTLYF.

On this clonotype: The junction differs from germline at one of its ends, possibly a read error. CDR3 DNA sequence: TGCGTCAGCAGCCAAGATATCGCCCAGAGGGGACAGGTCAACACTGAAGCTTTCTTT. It encodes CVSSQDIAQRGQVNTEAFF. The chain employs TRBV4-3 and TRBJ1-1, with 8 bases lining up with TRBD1. CDR1 is LGHNA and CDR2 is YSLEER in the germline V gene. The CDR3 spans 19 residues.

CDR3 nucleotide sequence: TGTGCCAACGGTCGGGGTTTCGCAGCCAGCTCCTACAATGAGCAGTTCTTC. Amino acids: CANGRGFAASSYNEQFF. The chain carries TRBV11-1 and TRBJ2-1; D might be TRBD2 (5 bases). Trimming cost V 10 bases and J 0 bases, with 22 bases left between them. There are 17 residues in the CDR3. Germline V gene lookup returns CDR1 SGHAT and CDR2 FQDESV (reference sequence).